This T cell receptor beta chain emerged from a study of blood T cell repertoires in COVID-19. Across the whole study: There were acute and convalescent COVID-19 samples, and they came from the United States, Italy and Spain.

In the source study's methods: It was from reference gene primer amplification that nucleated cell counts were estimated. TCRdb's copy holds only in-frame clones and misses some; the assay was immunoSEQ multiplex PCR. V and J calls and clone size are as listed in that table; D and trimming were resolved from the DNA. Of hundreds of thousands of clones listed, over 85% are singletons. V was shortened by 5 bases and J by 7 bases, with 15 bases between the two germline ends. The CDR3 loop spans 15 amino acids. Germline CDR1 reads SGHAT; CDR2 reads FQDESV (reference sequence). Residents of about 25 US areas, aged roughly 18 to 89 years, made up the participants. Participants reported their clinical history, and cohort assignment relied on those reports.

This chain joins TRBV11-1 and TRBJ1-6, with unresolved D. This TCR derives from a woman between 45 and 60 years old who had been exposed to COVID-19. Sequences were obtained from PBMCs or T cells enriched from blood (not recorded which). CDR3 in amino acids: CASSPEGFLNSPLHF. Written as DNA, the CDR3 is TGTGCCAGCAGCCCAGAGGGATTCCTGAATTCACCCCTCCACTTT. Full variable domain (remainder filled in from reference TRBV11-1 and TRBJ1-6): EAEVAQSPRYKITEKSQAVAFWCDPISGHATLYWYRQILGQGPELLVQFQDESVVDDSQLPKDRFSAERLKGVDSTLKIQPAELGDSAMYLCASSPEGFLNSPLHFGNGTRLTVT.